Reported below is one TCR beta chain. The CDR3 contains 13 residues. Trimming took 1 base from V and 6 from J, leaving 7 bases between them. Germline lookup yields CDR1 MNHEY and CDR2 SVGEGT. This specimen comes from a study of blood T cell repertoires in COVID-19. Produced via immunoSEQ multiplex PCR; TCRdb's table is partial and in-frame only. The sample carries 200,000 or so clones, about nine tenths recorded once. The J gene is TRBJ1-5, the V gene TRBV6-2 or TRBV6-3, with a weak D call TRBD1 (5 bases). Sequenced sample: peripheral blood. This TCR was sampled from a man between 65 and 79 years old with active or convalescent COVID-19. CDR3 loop: CASSYFRGQPQHF. CDR3 bases: TGTGCCAGCAGTTACTTTAGGGGTCAGCCCCAGCATTTT.